Shown below are 10 T cell receptor beta chains from a single sample sequenced in a study of CD8+ T cells in alopecia areata. RNA extraction and reverse transcription yielded cDNA as sequencing template. Generated by immunoSEQ multiplex PCR, the TCRdb table keeps only in-frame clones and is missing some. The sample has some 200,000 clones, around 50% seen once. The sequences come from CD4+ T cells sorted from blood, collected at week 0. The receptors derive from a human donor with alopecia areata.

The chain carries TRBV6-6 and TRBJ2-3; 7 bases fit TRBD2. Germline values: CDR1 MNHNY, CDR2 SVGAGI (reference sequence). Germline trimming cut 5 bases from V and 14 bases from J; bases unmatched to any gene: 10. The CDR3 is 12 amino acids. The CDR3 region is CASSPTSLSPYF. In nucleotides, the CDR3 is TGTGCCAGCAGTCCGACTAGCCTATCGCCGTATTTT.

The chain has TRBV5-6 and TRBJ2-5; D is undetermined. The germline CDR1 and CDR2 sequences are SGHDT and YYEEEE. The CDR3 covers 15 residues. V lost 1 base to trimming and J lost 2 bases, with 12 bases between them. In DNA, the CDR3 is TGTGCCAGCAGCTTGAAATCCTCCATTCAAGAGACCCAGTACTTC. This codes for CASSLKSSIQETQYF.

The chain recombines TRBV25-1 with TRBJ1-6, with no clear D. CDR1 MGHDK and CDR2 SYGVNS come from the germline V gene. With 8 bases removed from V and 7 bases from J, the gap between germline ends came to 12 bases. The CDR3 consists of 13 residues. This CDR3 reads CASASVGNSPLHF. The CDR3 DNA sequence: TGTGCCAGCGCCTCGGTCGGGAATTCACCCCTCCACTTT.

The rearrangement uses TRBV5-1 and TRBJ2-5; D not resolved. V was shortened by 0 bases and J by 2 bases, with 8 bases between the two germline ends. Germline-derived CDR1 and CDR2 are SGHRS and YFSETQ. The CDR3 length is 14 residues. CDR3 sequence: CASSLGATQETQYF. The CDR3 DNA follows: TGCGCCAGCAGCTTGGGGGCAACTCAAGAGACCCAGTACTTC. The full variable domain, with the rest looked up from reference TRBV5-1 and TRBJ2-5, is KAGVTQTPRYLIKTRGQQVTLSCSPISGHRSVSWYQQTPGQGLQFLFEYFSETQRNKGNFPGRFSGRQFSNSRSEMNVSTLELGDSALYLCASSLGATQETQYFGPGTRLLVL.

This clone was detected a few times. The V and J genes are TRBV29-1 and TRBJ1-1; D is ambiguous. The CDR3 is made up of 13 amino acids. Trimming removed 7 bases at V and 2 bases at J, with 14 bases between. Germline V CDR1 and CDR2: SQVTM, ANQGSEA. CDR3 nucleotide sequence: TGCAGCGCCCGATGGGCAGCAAACACTGAAGCTTTCTTT. Translated: CSARWAANTEAFF.

This clone is a singleton in its sample. The rearrangement uses TRBV4-1 and TRBJ1-1, with D hard to call. Germline values: CDR1 MGHRA, CDR2 YSYEKL. The CDR3 consists of 14 residues. Trimming took off 1 base at V and 1 base at J, with 7 bases between the two ends. CDR3 bases: TGCGCCAGCAGCCAAGCGGGTGGGAACACTGAAGCTTTCTTT. Amino acids: CASSQAGGNTEAFF.

The gene calls are TRBV6-1 and TRBJ1-2; TRBD1 might be the D (6 bases). Trimming cost V 6 bases and J 4 bases, with 18 bases left between them. Germline V gives CDR1 MNHNS, CDR2 SASEGT. This CDR3 has 15 amino acids. The CDR3 loop reads CASRKQGNGPYGYTF. The CDR3 region has the DNA TGTGCCAGCAGGAAGCAGGGGAATGGGCCCTATGGCTACACCTTC.

This clone was counted a few times. The chain uses TRBV6-1 and TRBJ1-1; no clear D gene. Trimming took 6 bases from V and 3 from J, leaving 11 bases between them. The CDR3 length is 13 residues. The germline V gene has CDR1 MNHNS and CDR2 SASEGT. CDR3 in amino acids: CASREGLDTEAFF. The CDR3 region has the DNA TGTGCCAGCAGAGAGGGATTAGACACTGAAGCTTTCTTT.

This clone was seen many times. The chain links TRBV6-5 to TRBJ2-1, with TRBD1 identical over 12 bases. The CDR3 has 15 residues. V was pared by 0 bases and J by 9 bases, with 3 bases of the junction left unmatched. Germline V lookup: CDR1 MNHEY, CDR2 SVGAGI. The DNA for the CDR3 is TGTGCCAGCAGTTACTCGGGACAGGGGGCGAGTGAGCAGTTCTTC. Residues: CASSYSGQGASEQFF.

There are a few counts of this clone. This chain uses TRBV7-9 with TRBJ2-3; no firm D call. There are 11 residues in the CDR3. Trimming removed 7 bases at V and 4 bases at J, with 6 bases between. The germline V gene has CDR1 SEHNR and CDR2 FQNEAQ (reference sequence). The CDR3 is CASTSADTQYF. The CDR3, as DNA: TGTGCCAGCACGTCGGCAGATACGCAGTATTTT.